This entry describes one TCR beta chain. Its antigen is as yet unknown. The sample comes from a study of CD8 T cells in ankylosing spondylitis. Notes on the study in general: Disease-linked clones had a CD8+ phenotype and relatively low frequency in peripheral blood. Clones tied to disease were said to be significantly enriched in matched ankylosing spondylitis synovial fluid. Typical of ankylosing spondylitis blood, it appeared, was a TCR beta motif of several highly homologous variants.

For TCR beta, libraries came from quantitative 5'-RACE with molecular barcodes. In TCRdb, the 5' RACE reads were re-called with MiXCR into one record per CDR3 protein. This table holds just over 350,000 distinct CDR3 sequences, 20% found once. Germline lookup yields CDR1 MDHEN and CDR2 SYDVKM. The CDR3 sequence is 15 residues long. V was clipped by 3 bases and J by 1 base; unmatched bases: 2. The chain uses TRBV28 and TRBJ2-4; 8 nucleotides match TRBD2. The specimen was blood, either unsorted or a sorted T cell fraction (not recorded which). The sequence was collected from a male donor with ankylosing spondylitis or in good health (not recorded which). CDR3 sequence reads: CASSLPGGAKNIQYF. DNA of the CDR3: TGTGCCAGCAGTTTGCCGGGGGGGGCCAAAAACATTCAGTACTTC.